Each of the 11 T cell receptor beta chains below was sequenced from the same sample in a study of blood T cell repertoires in COVID-19. Profiling relied on immunoSEQ multiplex PCR, and the TCRdb table lists in-frame clones only, not all of them. Of under 300,000 clones in the sample, about 88% were seen once. Sequencing was performed on peripheral blood. Receptor source: a human donor with COVID-19, enrolled during active disease. The donor label of this sample is uncertain.

The chain recombines TRBV24-1 with TRBJ2-1; 11 bases are a match to TRBD2. The CDR3 has 16 residues. Losses at the gene ends were 3 bases for V and 8 bases for J; bases not matched to a gene: 8. Germline assignment: CDR1 KGHDR and CDR2 SFDVKD. CDR3 coding DNA: TGTGCCACCAGTGATCCTACTAGCGGGGGTACGGATGAGCAGTTCTTC. As protein: CATSDPTSGGTDEQFF.

This chain uses TRBV9 with TRBJ2-5, with 13 bases matching TRBD2. CDR1 is SGDLS, CDR2 YYNGEE, per germline. The CDR3 has 17 amino acids. The V segment lost 3 bases and the J segment 4 bases; nucleotides outside the gene matches: 9. The CDR3 loop reads CASSAQLAGGGLETQYF. The CDR3 bases are TGTGCCAGCAGCGCCCAACTAGCGGGAGGGGGGTTAGAGACCCAGTACTTC.

This chain links TRBV4-3 with TRBJ2-7; tentative D call: TRBD2 (6 bases). In germline, CDR1 is LGHNA, CDR2 YSLEER. Deletions cut 0 bases from V and 3 bases from J, with 15 bases between. The CDR3 length is 16 residues. CDR3 sequence: CASSQEVGGVIYEQYF. The CDR3 coding sequence is TGCGCCAGCAGCCAAGAGGTAGGAGGGGTAATCTACGAGCAGTACTTC.

V and J are TRBV25-1 and TRBJ1-1, with 8 positions matching TRBD1. The CDR3 loop spans 14 amino acids. V lost 4 bases, J lost 2 bases, and 3 bases stayed unmatched. Per the germline V gene, CDR1 is MGHDK and CDR2 is SYGVNS. CDR3 in DNA: TGTGCCAGCAGTGCGGACAGGGTTAACACTGAAGCTTTCTTT. It specifies CASSADRVNTEAFF.

The chain employs TRBV6-6 and TRBJ1-4; the D gene is possibly TRBD1 (5 bases). Per the germline V gene, CDR1 is MNHNY and CDR2 is SVGAGI (reference sequence). The CDR3 is 18 residues long. The ends were cut back, 6 bases at V and 0 bases at J, with 20 bases in the middle. The CDR3 spells CASSRLWRTDTTNEKLFF. For the CDR3, the DNA is TGTGCCAGCAGCCGACTATGGCGGACGGACACAACTAATGAAAAACTGTTTTTT.

The chain couples TRBV5-4 to TRBJ2-5; 7 positions match TRBD2. Trimming took 1 base from V and 5 from J; bases not matched to a gene: 5. CDR1 SGHNT and CDR2 YYREEE come from the germline V gene (reference sequence). The CDR3 covers 14 residues. For the CDR3, the DNA is TGTGCCAGCAGCTTGAGGATGGGAGGGGAGACCCAGTACTTC. Amino acid sequence: CASSLRMGGETQYF.

The rearrangement uses TRBV6-1 and TRBJ1-1; a weak D match, TRBD1 (5 bases). The germline CDR1 and CDR2 sequences are MNHNS and SASEGT. Trimming removed 3 bases from V and 0 bases from J, with 14 bases in between. The CDR3 consists of 16 residues. The CDR3 loop is CASSDDRPALNTEAFF. CDR3 nucleotides: TGTGCCAGCAGTGATGACAGACCGGCATTGAACACTGAAGCTTTCTTT.

V usage is TRBV30 and J usage is TRBJ2-1, with TRBD1 as a possible D gene (6 bases). The CDR3 is 14 amino acids. V was pared by 0 bases and J by 7 bases, with 13 bases between. Germline CDR1 GTSNPN, CDR2 SVGIG (reference sequence). CDR3 loop: CAWSVDVGTNEQFF. DNA of the CDR3: TGTGCCTGGAGTGTAGATGTTGGGACAAATGAGCAGTTCTTC.

The chain employs TRBV6-5 and TRBJ2-2, with TRBD2 identical over 7 bases. The CDR3 is made up of 14 amino acids. Germline V gene data show CDR1 as MNHEY and CDR2 as SVGAGI. With V trimmed by 10 bases and J by 7 bases, 12 bases remained unmatched. CDR3 DNA: TGTGCCACCGCGGGGGTTAGGTGGATCGGGGAGCTGTTTTTT. This codes for CATAGVRWIGELFF.

This chain links TRBV7-2 with TRBJ2-1; TRBD2 agrees at 11 bases. CDR3 size: 17 residues. Losses at the gene ends were 0 bases for V and 6 bases for J; bases not matched to a gene: 7. Germline-derived CDR1 and CDR2 are SGHTA and FQGNSA. The DNA for the CDR3 is TGTGCCAGCAGCTTAGCAGGGGGGACTAGCGGCCCCAATGAGCAGTTCTTC. Translating it yields CASSLAGGTSGPNEQFF.

This clone showed up just once. This chain connects TRBV19 to TRBJ2-6, with 8 bases lining up with TRBD2. The CDR3 is 16 amino acids. CDR1 LNHDA and CDR2 SQIVND come from the germline V gene (reference sequence). V lost 4 bases and J lost 0; bases outside the gene matches: 2. The CDR3 coding sequence is TGTGCCAGTAGTACGGGGGGGACCTCTGGGGCCAACGTCCTGACTTTC. This encodes CASSTGGTSGANVLTF.